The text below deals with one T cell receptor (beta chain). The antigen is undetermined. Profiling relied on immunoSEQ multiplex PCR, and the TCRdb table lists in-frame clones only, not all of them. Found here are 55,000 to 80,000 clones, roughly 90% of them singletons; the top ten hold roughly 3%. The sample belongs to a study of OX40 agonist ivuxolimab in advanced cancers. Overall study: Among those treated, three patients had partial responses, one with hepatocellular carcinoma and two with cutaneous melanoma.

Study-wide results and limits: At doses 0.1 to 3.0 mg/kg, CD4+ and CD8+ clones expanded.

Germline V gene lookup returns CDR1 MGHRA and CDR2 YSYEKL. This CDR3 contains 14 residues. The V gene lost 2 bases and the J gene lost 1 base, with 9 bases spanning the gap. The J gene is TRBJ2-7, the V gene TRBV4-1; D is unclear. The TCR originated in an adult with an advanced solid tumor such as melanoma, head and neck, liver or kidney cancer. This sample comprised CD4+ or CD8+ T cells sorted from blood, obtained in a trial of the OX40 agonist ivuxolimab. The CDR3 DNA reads TGCGCCAGCAGCCAACCTACCGTGTCCTACGAGCAGTACTTC. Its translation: CASSQPTVSYEQYF.